Reported below is one TCR beta chain. This record comes from a study of shared T cell receptors in the human thymus. The method was immunoSEQ multiplex PCR; TCRdb's version includes in-frame clones alone and lacks a portion of them. This table has approximately 760,000 clones, 75% to 90% appearing once. The CDR3 contains 16 residues. Germline CDR1 and CDR2: SGHNT and YYREEE (reference sequence). Trimming left V 4 bases short and J 3 bases short, with 19 bases between. A further study also used this sample, focusing on human thymus T cells.

The V and J genes are TRBV5-4 and TRBJ2-5; tentative D call: TRBD2 (5 bases). The clonotype was recovered from a girl less than two years old with a congenital heart defect. The sequencing sample was made of thymocytes. The CDR3: CASSLPGGQLEETQYF. The CDR3 bases are TGTGCCAGCAGCCTCCCGGGCGGGCAGTTAGAAGAGACCCAGTACTTC.